These T cell receptor beta chains were read from a single sample in a study of T cells after yellow fever vaccination. TCRdb fed the 5' RACE reads into MiXCR, producing one record per CDR3 protein. The data hold some 400,000 distinct CDR3 sequences, with around 20% observed a single time. The input for sequencing was PBMCs, taken before the yellow fever booster vaccination. Receptor source: a man aged 18 to 35 who received the YFV17D yellow fever vaccine. The CDR3 runs from the conserved cysteine through the conserved F or W. Expanded clones are given a class, and other clones once, few, many or no size at all.

clone size: few
V gene: TRBV7-2
J gene: TRBJ1-1
CDR3 protein: CASSSAGTEAFF

clone size: -
V gene: TRBV9
J gene: TRBJ1-4
CDR3 protein: CASSTVTGSKLFF

clone size: -
V gene: TRBV7-2
J gene: TRBJ2-7
CDR3 protein: CASSSFRDSYEQYF

clone size: -
V gene: TRBV2
J gene: TRBJ2-7
CDR3 protein: CASSQEQGAYEQYF

clone size: -
V gene: TRBV6-5
J gene: TRBJ1-2
CDR3 protein: CASSPTVQGNYGYTF

clone size: -
V gene: TRBV20-1
J gene: TRBJ1-2
CDR3 protein: CSATQIGGYYGYTF

clone size: -
V gene: TRBV2
J gene: TRBJ2-7
CDR3 protein: CASRTQVSYEQYF

clone size: few
V gene: TRBV6-5
J gene: TRBJ2-3
CDR3 protein: CASRPDLGTDTQYF

clone size: -
V gene: TRBV11-2
J gene: TRBJ1-2
CDR3 protein: CASRGGGRGYTF

clone size: -
V gene: TRBV20-1
J gene: TRBJ1-5
CDR3 protein: CSARRGAQPQHF

clone size: few
V gene: TRBV6-6
J gene: TRBJ2-2
CDR3 protein: CASSYSMEGEGVTGELFF

clone size: -
V gene: TRBV5-6
J gene: TRBJ2-5
CDR3 protein: CASSLGIRHQETQYF

clone size: few
V gene: TRBV3-1
J gene: TRBJ1-2
CDR3 protein: CASSQDPDRNGYTF

clone size: few
V gene: TRBV12-3/TRBV12-4
J gene: TRBJ1-5
CDR3 protein: CASSLAGLQGLRPQHF

clone size: -
V gene: TRBV5-1
J gene: TRBJ2-3
CDR3 protein: CASGVSGDTQYF

clone size: -
V gene: TRBV4-2
J gene: TRBJ1-5
CDR3 protein: CASSPTGESQQPQHF

clone size: -
V gene: TRBV6-5
J gene: TRBJ2-2
CDR3 protein: CASSGPGPRLGLFF

clone size: few
V gene: TRBV12-3/TRBV12-4
J gene: TRBJ2-5
CDR3 protein: CASSSGLDGTQYF

clone size: -
V gene: TRBV6-2/TRBV6-3
J gene: TRBJ1-4
CDR3 protein: CASSEGDRTIANEKLFF

clone size: few
V gene: TRBV4-3
J gene: TRBJ1-1
CDR3 protein: CASSQDGGRVGNTEAFF

clone size: few
V gene: TRBV24-1
J gene: TRBJ2-3
CDR3 protein: CATSAGQGRADTQYF

clone size: few
V gene: TRBV14
J gene: TRBJ2-5
CDR3 protein: CASSRTGHRVQETQYF

clone size: once
V gene: TRBV5-1
J gene: TRBJ2-2
CDR3 protein: CASSLGTGSSAGELFF

clone size: once
V gene: TRBV7-9
J gene: TRBJ2-4
CDR3 protein: CASSLPLGARGNIQYF

clone size: -
V gene: TRBV5-1
J gene: TRBJ1-5
CDR3 protein: CASSPSGQSNQPQHF

clone size: -
V gene: TRBV5-1
J gene: TRBJ2-1
CDR3 protein: CASSLPGTVPYNEQFF

clone size: -
V gene: TRBV9
J gene: TRBJ2-3
CDR3 protein: CASSVGIPAYDTQYF

clone size: -
V gene: TRBV27
J gene: TRBJ2-1
CDR3 protein: CASSSRVEYNEQFF

clone size: few
V gene: TRBV7-9
J gene: TRBJ2-5
CDR3 protein: CASRQTGDLQETQYF

clone size: once
V gene: TRBV7-2
J gene: TRBJ2-4
CDR3 protein: CASSLLRAKNIQYF

clone size: -
V gene: TRBV20-1
J gene: TRBJ2-7
CDR3 protein: CSACLKGPSSYEQYF

clone size: few
V gene: TRBV19
J gene: TRBJ1-1
CDR3 protein: CASSIRVNTEAFF

clone size: -
V gene: TRBV6-2/TRBV6-3
J gene: TRBJ2-2
CDR3 protein: CASSYGSTGELFF

clone size: few
V gene: TRBV10-2
J gene: TRBJ2-3
CDR3 protein: CASSGPGTSVPDTQYF

clone size: -
V gene: TRBV4-2
J gene: TRBJ1-2
CDR3 protein: CASSQDYKDYGYTF